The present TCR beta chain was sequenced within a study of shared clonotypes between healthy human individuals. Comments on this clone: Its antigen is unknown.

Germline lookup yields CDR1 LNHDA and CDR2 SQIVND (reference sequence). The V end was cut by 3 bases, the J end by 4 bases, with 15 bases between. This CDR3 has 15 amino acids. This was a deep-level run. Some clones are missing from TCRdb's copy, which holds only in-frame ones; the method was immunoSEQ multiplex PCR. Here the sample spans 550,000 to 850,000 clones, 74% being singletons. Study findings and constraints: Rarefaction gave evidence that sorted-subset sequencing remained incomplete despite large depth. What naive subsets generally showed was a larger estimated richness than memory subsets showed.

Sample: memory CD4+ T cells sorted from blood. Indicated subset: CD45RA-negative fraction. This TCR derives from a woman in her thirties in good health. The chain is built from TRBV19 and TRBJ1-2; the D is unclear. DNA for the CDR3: TGTGCCAGTAGTATGAGTGGGCGGAGCGGCTATGGCTACACCTTC. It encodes CASSMSGRSGYGYTF. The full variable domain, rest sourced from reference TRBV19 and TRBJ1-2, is DGGITQSPKYLFRKEGQNVTLSCEQNLNHDAMYWYRQDPGQGLRLIYYSQIVNDFQKGDIAEGYSVSREKKESFPLTVTSAQKNPTAFYLCASSMSGRSGYGYTFGSGTRLTVV.